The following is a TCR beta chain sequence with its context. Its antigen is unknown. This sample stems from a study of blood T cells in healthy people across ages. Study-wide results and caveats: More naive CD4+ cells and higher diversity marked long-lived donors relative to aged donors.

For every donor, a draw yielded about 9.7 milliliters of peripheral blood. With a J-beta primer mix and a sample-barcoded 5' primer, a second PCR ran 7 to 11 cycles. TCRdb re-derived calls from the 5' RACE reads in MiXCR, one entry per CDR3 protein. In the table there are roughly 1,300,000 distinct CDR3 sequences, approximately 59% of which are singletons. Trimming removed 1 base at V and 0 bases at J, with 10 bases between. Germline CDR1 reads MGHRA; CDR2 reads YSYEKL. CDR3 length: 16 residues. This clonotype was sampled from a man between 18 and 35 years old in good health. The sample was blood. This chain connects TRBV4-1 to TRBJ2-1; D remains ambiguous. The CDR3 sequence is CASSQAPLGSYNEQFF. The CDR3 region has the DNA TGCGCCAGCAGCCAAGCACCTTTGGGCTCCTACAATGAGCAGTTCTTC.